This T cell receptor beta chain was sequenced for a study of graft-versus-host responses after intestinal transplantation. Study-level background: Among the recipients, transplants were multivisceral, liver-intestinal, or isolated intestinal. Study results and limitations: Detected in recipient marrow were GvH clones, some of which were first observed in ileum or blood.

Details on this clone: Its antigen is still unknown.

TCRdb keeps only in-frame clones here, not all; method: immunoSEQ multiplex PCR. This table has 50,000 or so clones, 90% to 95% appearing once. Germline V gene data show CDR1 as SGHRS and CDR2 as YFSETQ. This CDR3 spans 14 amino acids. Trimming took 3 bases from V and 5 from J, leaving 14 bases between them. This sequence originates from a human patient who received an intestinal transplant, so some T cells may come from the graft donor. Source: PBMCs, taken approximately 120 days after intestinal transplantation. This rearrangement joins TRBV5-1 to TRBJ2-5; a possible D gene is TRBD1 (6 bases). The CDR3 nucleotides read TGCGCCAGCAGCTCCCGAGGACAGAAGGAGACCCAGTACTTC. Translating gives CASSSRGQKETQYF.